These T cell receptor beta chains were read from a single sample in a study of blood T cell repertoires in COVID-19. Clones were sequenced by immunoSEQ multiplex PCR, and TCRdb holds only the in-frame ones, with some missing. Counted here are about 81,000 clones, 80% to 90% occurring once; the ten biggest clones make up roughly 1.2%. Sequencing used PBMCs or T cells enriched from blood (not recorded which). These receptors all come from a woman aged 50 to 60 with acute COVID-19. Each CDR3 is given with its conserved first and last residue. The D gene is left open where the match is weak. The listing skips clone size in some rows; elsewhere it reads once, few, many or a size class.

NA NA TRBJ2-7 TRBV6-5 CASKDSSYEQYF
TRBD1 NA TRBJ1-2 TRBV9 CASSVDRGGGYTF
NA NA TRBJ1-1 TRBV19 CASSIVGVRNTEAFF
NA NA TRBJ2-3 TRBV24-1 CATSVAEGPADTQYF
TRBD1 NA TRBJ2-2 TRBV6-5 CASRLGQGYTGELFF
NA NA TRBJ2-7 TRBV3-1/TRBV3-2 CASSQDSPRGEQYF
TRBD2 NA TRBJ2-5 TRBV24-1 CATRGSGRSETQYF
TRBD1 NA TRBJ1-1 TRBV3-1/TRBV3-2 CASSGQGEYTEAFF
NA NA TRBJ1-2 TRBV2 CASLQGRQGYGYTF
NA NA TRBJ2-7 TRBV5-8 CASSSYWDTQSNYEQYF
NA NA TRBJ2-1 TRBV2 CASSEFLDTYNEQFF
TRBD1 once TRBJ2-3 TRBV24-1 CATEGQGTDTQYF
TRBD1 NA TRBJ1-6 TRBV11-2 CASSSGQGNSPLHF
NA NA TRBJ2-4 TRBV18 CASSPQRDVEEGCSF
TRBD1 NA TRBJ1-5 TRBV30 CAWSGAGGVNQPQHF
TRBD1 once TRBJ2-2 TRBV29-1 CSVRRTGNTGELFF
TRBD1 NA TRBJ2-1 TRBV3-1/TRBV3-2 CASSPLGTGESYNEQFF
TRBD2 NA TRBJ2-1 TRBV24-1 CATSDFEGGPYNEQFF
TRBD1 NA TRBJ1-2 TRBV29-1 CSVSQGADYGYTF
NA NA TRBJ1-5 TRBV19 CASSPFARVRQPQHF
TRBD1 NA TRBJ2-5 TRBV3-1/TRBV3-2 CASSQDADRGRETQYF
NA once TRBJ2-7 TRBV14 CASSQDTGTLYEQYF
TRBD2 once TRBJ2-2 TRBV24-1 CATSDVLAGANTGELFF
TRBD2 few TRBJ2-1 TRBV9 CASSVAGTSGSPANEQFF
NA NA TRBJ2-3 TRBV7-9 CASSLGVATDTQYF
TRBD1 NA TRBJ1-5 TRBV3-1/TRBV3-2 CASSEDRAGQPQHF
TRBD2 NA TRBJ2-1 TRBV3-1/TRBV3-2 CASSQEWLAGDNEQFF
NA NA TRBJ2-5 TRBV28 CASSPGSPETQYF
NA NA TRBJ2-5 TRBV27 CASRQTPPGETQYF
NA NA TRBJ2-1 TRBV12-2 CASRRLLFDEQFF
NA NA TRBJ2-2 TRBV9 CASSVGTNTGELFF
TRBD1 once TRBJ1-2 TRBV19 CASSIQLQGGNYGYTF
TRBD1 NA TRBJ1-2 TRBV2 CASRIGQGFEGYTF
TRBD2 NA TRBJ2-5 TRBV19 CASAEKRERWETQYF
NA NA TRBJ1-1 TRBV19 CASSTLLGENTEAFF
NA NA TRBJ1-3 TRBV7-2 CASSLQGPSSGNTIYF
TRBD1 few TRBJ1-5 TRBV19 CASSSRTGGYQPQHF
NA NA TRBJ2-1 TRBV29-1 CSVEDRGKDFVWFF